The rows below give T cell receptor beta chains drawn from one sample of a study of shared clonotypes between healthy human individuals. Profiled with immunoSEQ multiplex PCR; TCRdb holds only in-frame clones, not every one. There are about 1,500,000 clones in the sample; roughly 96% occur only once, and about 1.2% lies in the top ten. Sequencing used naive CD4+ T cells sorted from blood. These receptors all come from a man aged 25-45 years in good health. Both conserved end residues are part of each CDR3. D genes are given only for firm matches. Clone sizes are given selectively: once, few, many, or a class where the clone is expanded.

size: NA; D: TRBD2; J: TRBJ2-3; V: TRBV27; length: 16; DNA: TGTGCCAGCAGTTTCCAAGGACTAGCGGCGCCAGATACGCAGTATTTT; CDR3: CASSFQGLAAPDTQYF
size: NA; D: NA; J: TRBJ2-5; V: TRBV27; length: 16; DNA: TGTGCCAGCAGTTTTTTGGCCAGGGGGGGATTAGAGACCCAGTACTTC; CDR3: CASSFLARGGLETQYF
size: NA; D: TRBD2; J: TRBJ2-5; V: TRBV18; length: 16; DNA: TGTGCCAGCTCACCAGCTTCTAGCGGGAGTTATGAGACCCAGTACTTC; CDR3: CASSPASSGSYETQYF
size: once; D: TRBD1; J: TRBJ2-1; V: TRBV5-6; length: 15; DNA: TGTGCCAGCAGCTTAGACAGGGACAGGAGGAATGAGCAGTTCTTC; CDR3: CASSLDRDRRNEQFF
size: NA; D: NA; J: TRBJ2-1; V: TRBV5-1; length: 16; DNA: TGCGCCAGCAGCTTGTCCGGGGGTCTCGCTTACAATGAGCAGTTCTTC; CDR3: CASSLSGGLAYNEQFF
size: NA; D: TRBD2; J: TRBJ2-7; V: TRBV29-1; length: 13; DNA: TGCAGCGTCCTAGCGGGGAGCTCCTACGAGCAGTACTTC; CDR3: CSVLAGSSYEQYF
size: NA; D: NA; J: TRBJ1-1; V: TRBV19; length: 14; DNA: TGTGCCAGTAAATGGGACAAACCGAACACTGAAGCTTTCTTT; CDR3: CASKWDKPNTEAFF
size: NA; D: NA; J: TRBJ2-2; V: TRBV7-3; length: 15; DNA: TGTGCCAGCAGCTTTGTACTATCAAACACCGGGGAGCTGTTTTTT; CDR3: CASSFVLSNTGELFF
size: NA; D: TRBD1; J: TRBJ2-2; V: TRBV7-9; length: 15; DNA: TGTGCCAGCAGCAAAAGGACAGGGGGCACCGGGGAGCTGTTTTTT; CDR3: CASSKRTGGTGELFF
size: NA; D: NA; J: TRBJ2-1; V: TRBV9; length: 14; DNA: TGTGCCAGCAGCCTTCTCGAAAATTACAATGAGCAGTTCTTC; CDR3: CASSLLENYNEQFF
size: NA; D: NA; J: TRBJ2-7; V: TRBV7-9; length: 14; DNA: TGTGCCAGCAGCGTGGGACAATACTCCTACGAGCAGTACTTC; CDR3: CASSVGQYSYEQYF
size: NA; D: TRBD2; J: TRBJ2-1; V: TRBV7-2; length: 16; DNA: TGTGCCAGCAGCTCGTCCCTAGCGGCTGGTGGGAATGAGCAGTTCTTC; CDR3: CASSSSLAAGGNEQFF
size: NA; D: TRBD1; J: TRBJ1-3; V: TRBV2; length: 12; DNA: TGTGCCAGCAGTACACAGGGGTTCACCATATATTTT; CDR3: CASSTQGFTIYF
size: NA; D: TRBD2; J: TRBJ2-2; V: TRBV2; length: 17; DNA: TGTGCCAGCAGTAAGGGACTAGCGGGAGGCGGAACCGGGGAGCTGTTTTTT; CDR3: CASSKGLAGGGTGELFF
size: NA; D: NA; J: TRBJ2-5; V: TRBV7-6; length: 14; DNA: TGTGCCAGCAGCTTAGTGGTCGGAGGAGAGACCCAGTACTTC; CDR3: CASSLVVGGETQYF
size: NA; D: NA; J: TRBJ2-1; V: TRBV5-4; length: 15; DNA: TGTGCCAGCAGCTTGGGAGGGAGCTCCTACAATGAGCAGTTCTTC; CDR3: CASSLGGSSYNEQFF
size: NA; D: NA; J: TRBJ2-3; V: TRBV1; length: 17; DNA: TGCACCAGCAGCCAAGTGGCTTTTTGGGTAAGCACAGATACGCAGTATTTT; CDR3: CTSSQVAFWVSTDTQYF
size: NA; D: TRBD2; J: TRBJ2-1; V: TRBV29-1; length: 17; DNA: TGCAGCGTTGAAGACGATAAGGGACTAGCGGGAGGGGGTGAGCAGTTCTTC; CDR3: CSVEDDKGLAGGGEQFF
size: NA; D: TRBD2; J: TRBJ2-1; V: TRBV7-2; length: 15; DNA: TGTGCCAGCAGCTTAAAACTAGCGGGAGTGGATGAGCAGTTCTTC; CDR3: CASSLKLAGVDEQFF
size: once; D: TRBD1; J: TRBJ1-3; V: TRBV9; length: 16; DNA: TGTGCCAGCAGCGTAGAGTTACAGGGGTTTCTAAACACCATATATTTT; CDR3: CASSVELQGFLNTIYF
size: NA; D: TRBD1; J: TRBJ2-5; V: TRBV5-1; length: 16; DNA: TGCGCCAGCAGCTTGTTCGTGACAGGGGACCAAGAGACCCAGTACTTC; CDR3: CASSLFVTGDQETQYF
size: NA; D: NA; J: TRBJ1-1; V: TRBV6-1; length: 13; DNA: TGTGCCAGCAGTGAAGTTAGGGAAGCTGAAGCTTTCTTT; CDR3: CASSEVREAEAFF
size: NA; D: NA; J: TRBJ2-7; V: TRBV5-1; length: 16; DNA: TGCGCCAGCAGCTTGATCGGATCCGCACTACATATCGAGCAGTACTTC; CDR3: CASSLIGSALHIEQYF
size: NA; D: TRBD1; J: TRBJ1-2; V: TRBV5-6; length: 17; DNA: TGTGCCAGCAGCTTGAGGCAGGGGGTAGGATTACGCTATGGCTACACCTTC; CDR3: CASSLRQGVGLRYGYTF
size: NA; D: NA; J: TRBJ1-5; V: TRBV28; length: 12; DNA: TGTGCCAGCAGTTTAGTCCGTCAGCCCCAGCATTTT; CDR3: CASSLVRQPQHF
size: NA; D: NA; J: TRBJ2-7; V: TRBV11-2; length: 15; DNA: TGTGCCAGCAGCCCTCGGGCAGGTCTATCCTACGAGCAGTACTTC; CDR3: CASSPRAGLSYEQYF
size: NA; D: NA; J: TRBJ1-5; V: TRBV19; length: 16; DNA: TGTGCCAGTAGTATACTCGGGACTTATAGCAATCAGCCCCAGCATTTT; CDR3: CASSILGTYSNQPQHF
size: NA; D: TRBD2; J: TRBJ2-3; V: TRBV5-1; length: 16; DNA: TGCGCCAGCAGCCCTAGTTCGCTAGCGGGAGCTTATACGCAGTATTTT; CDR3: CASSPSSLAGAYTQYF
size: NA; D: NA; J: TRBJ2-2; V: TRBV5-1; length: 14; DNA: TGCGCCAGCAGCCCCAAACTAGGCGCCGGGGAGCTGTTTTTT; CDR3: CASSPKLGAGELFF